This TCR beta chain was sequenced in a study of T-cell reconstitution after alpha-beta-depleted transplantation in children. Overall study results and limits: Fresh T-cell production supplied most of the T-cell counts and diversity seen one year after transplant. Expanded graft clones numbering several hundred reportedly gave rise to alpha-beta T cells about two months after transplant. The high TCRbeta diversity at day 60 in some patients came from surviving recipient T cells and thymic progenitors.

On this clonotype itself: No antigen is known for it.

For TCRbeta, the library was prepared with unique molecular identifiers. TCRdb independently ran MiXCR on the PCR reads; one entry per CDR3 protein. In the table there are fewer than 750,000 distinct CDR3 sequences, more than 20% of which are singletons. The CDR3 sequence is 15 residues long. Germline values: CDR1 MNHEY, CDR2 SVGAGI. Unmatched junction bases numbered 2, after V lost 2 bases and J lost 9 bases. The rearrangement links TRBV6-5 to TRBJ1-6, with 12 bases that match TRBD1. The material was PBMCs, mostly from graft donor cells, obtained 360 days after TCRalphabeta/CD19-depleted stem cell transplant. This clonotype was sampled from a boy in the first two years of life who had a stem cell transplant for acute myeloid leukemia, so the T cells may come from the graft donor. CDR3: CASSYLGQGASPLHF. CDR3 nucleotide sequence: TGTGCCAGCAGTTACCTGGGACAGGGGGCTTCACCCCTCCACTTT.